One and the same sample provided the 31 T cell receptor beta chains below, sequenced in a study of blood T cell repertoires in COVID-19. TCRdb keeps only in-frame clones here, not all; method: immunoSEQ multiplex PCR. The sample yields some 120,000 clones, 85% to 90% seen once. Sequenced material: peripheral blood. The receptors were sampled from a woman between 45 and 65 years old with acute or convalescent COVID-19.

CDR3 nucleotide sequence: TGTGCCAGCACTGACAGGGTGACTGGCACAGATACGCAGTATTTT. Its translation is CASTDRVTGTDTQYF. The chain links TRBV7-3 to TRBJ2-3; 7 nucleotides line up with TRBD1. V shed 7 bases and J 1 base; nucleotides not matched to a gene: 8. This CDR3 has 15 residues. From germline, CDR1 is SGHTA and CDR2 FQGTGA.

This chain joins TRBV5-1 and TRBJ1-1; the D is unclear. V lost 7 bases to trimming and J lost 4 bases, with 14 bases between them. The V gene's germline CDR1 is SGHRS and CDR2 YFSETQ. This CDR3 has 13 amino acids. The CDR3 is CASAGTLGTEAFF. The CDR3 nucleotides read TGCGCCAGCGCGGGCACGTTGGGCACTGAAGCTTTCTTT.

The chain couples TRBV3-1 (or the pseudogene TRBV3-2) to TRBJ1-4; tentative D call: TRBD1 (5 bases). The CDR3 loop spans 12 amino acids. The germline V gene encodes CDR1 LGHDT and CDR2 YNNKEL (reference sequence). V was clipped by 3 bases and J by 10 bases, with 9 bases between them. The CDR3 DNA sequence: TGTGCCAGCAGCCACAGGGCAGGAAAACTGTTTTTT. Residues: CASSHRAGKLFF.

This clone came up a few times. The chain uses TRBV14 and TRBJ2-4, with a weak D call TRBD2 (5 bases). Germline-derived CDR1 and CDR2 are SGHDN and FVKESK. Trimming stripped 0 bases from V and 7 bases from J, with 10 bases between. CDR3 size: 14 residues. The CDR3 DNA follows: TGTGCCAGCAGCCAAGACGAGGGCAGGAACATTCAGTACTTC. This codes for CASSQDEGRNIQYF.

The J gene is TRBJ1-3, the V gene TRBV3-1 (or the pseudogene TRBV3-2); D is undetermined. CDR3 size: 13 residues. Trimming stripped 0 bases from V and 4 bases from J, with 4 bases between. Germline V CDR1 and CDR2: LGHDT, YNNKEL (reference sequence). Written as DNA, the CDR3 is TGTGCCAGCAGCCAAGAGGAGGGAAACACCATATATTTT. It codes for CASSQEEGNTIYF.

V gene TRBV24-1 combines with J gene TRBJ1-5; 9 nucleotides align to TRBD1. This CDR3 contains 15 residues. The V gene's germline CDR1 is KGHDR and CDR2 SFDVKD. V dropped 7 bases and J dropped 9; count of bases not matched to a gene: 12. DNA for the CDR3: TGTGCCACCAGCCCCGGGACAGGGCACCCATTGCCCCAGCATTTT. It yields the protein CATSPGTGHPLPQHF.

This clone was detected only a few times. The rearrangement links TRBV20-1 to TRBJ2-2; the D gene is possibly TRBD1 (6 bases). The CDR3 sequence is 13 residues long. Trimming pared 3 bases from V and 5 bases from J, leaving 10 bases between. Per germline, CDR1 DFQATT and CDR2 SNEGSKA (reference sequence). Here the CDR3 DNA reads TGCAGTGCTAGTTACAGGGTAACCGGGGAGCTGTTTTTT. Translating it yields CSASYRVTGELFF.

This clone was seen a handful of times. This chain links TRBV7-8 with TRBJ1-2, with D hard to call. V lost 5 bases, J lost 0 bases, and 7 bases lay in between. Germline V CDR1 and CDR2: SGHVS, FQNEAQ. The CDR3 runs 13 residues. The CDR3 coding sequence is TGTGCCAGCAGCCCCCCAGCTAACTATGGCTACACCTTC. This codes for CASSPPANYGYTF. The full variable domain, completed using reference TRBV7-8 and TRBJ1-2, is GAGVSQSPRYKVAKRGQDVALRCDPISGHVSLFWYQQALGQGPEFLTYFQNEAQLDKSGLPSDRFFAERPEGSVSTLKIQRTQQEDSAVYLCASSPPANYGYTFGSGTRLTVV.

This sequence joins TRBV7-6 and TRBJ1-4; D might be TRBD1 (6 bases). Between the trimmed V and J ends, which lost 5 bases and 7 bases, there was a span of 17 bases. Germline V gene lookup returns CDR1 SGHVS and CDR2 FNYEAQ. The CDR3 is 15 residues long. CDR3 DNA: TGTGCCAGCAGCGGTACAGGGTTGTTGGGTGAAAAACTGTTTTTT. Protein: CASSGTGLLGEKLFF.

The chain joins TRBV16 to TRBJ1-6; D unresolved. CDR3 length equals 14 residues. Deletions cut 0 bases from V and 8 bases from J, with 8 bases between. Germline V gene sequence: CDR1 KGHSY, CDR2 FQNENV. In DNA, the CDR3 is TGTGCCAGCAGCCAATCGGGCTGGGATTCACCCCTCCACTTT. Residues: CASSQSGWDSPLHF. The full variable domain, rest sourced from reference TRBV16 and TRBJ1-6, is GEEVAQTPKHLVRGEGQKAKLYCAPIKGHSYVFWYQQVLKNEFKFLISFQNENVFDETGMPKERFSAKCLPNSPCSLEIQATKLEDSAVYFCASSQSGWDSPLHFGNGTRLTVT.

The chain has TRBV19 and TRBJ2-3; 8 positions match TRBD2. CDR3 length: 15 residues. With V trimmed by 6 bases and J by 1 base, 6 bases remained unmatched. The V gene's germline CDR1 is LNHDA and CDR2 SQIVND (reference sequence). CDR3 sequence reads: CASSMELAGTDTQYF. In DNA, the CDR3 is TGTGCCAGTAGCATGGAACTAGCGGGCACAGATACGCAGTATTTT.

The rearrangement uses TRBV5-4 and TRBJ1-6; TRBD1 aligns across 7 bases. The germline V gene encodes CDR1 SGHNT and CDR2 YYREEE (reference sequence). The trim removed 4 bases at V and 6 bases at J, leaving 7 bases unmatched. CDR3 length: 15 residues. The CDR3: CASSRWTGLNSPLHF. CDR3 nucleotide sequence: TGTGCCAGCAGCCGATGGACAGGCCTTAATTCACCCCTCCACTTT.

The gene calls are TRBV5-4 and TRBJ1-1, with a tentative D call TRBD1 (6 bases). The CDR3 contains 16 residues. Trimming took 4 bases from V and 1 from J, leaving 17 bases between them. Germline V gene data show CDR1 as SGHNT and CDR2 as YYREEE (reference sequence). For the CDR3, the DNA is TGTGCCAGCAGCGGGGGAACAGGGCGGAGGAACACTGAAGCTTTCTTT. This sequence encodes CASSGGTGRRNTEAFF.

This clone came up once. The genes are TRBV19 and TRBJ1-1; 9 bases fit TRBD1. The CDR3 runs 18 residues. With 4 bases clipped from V and 1 base from J, the junction kept 13 bases outside the gene matches. Per the germline V gene, CDR1 is LNHDA and CDR2 is SQIVND (reference sequence). The CDR3 spells CASSNPDRGRWRNTEAFF. DNA of the CDR3: TGTGCCAGTAGTAACCCGGACAGGGGAAGATGGAGGAACACTGAAGCTTTCTTT.

The chain uses TRBV7-2 and TRBJ2-7; no clear D. Germline assignment: CDR1 SGHTA and CDR2 FQGNSA. V dropped 1 base and J dropped 6 bases, with 10 bases sitting between them. The CDR3 runs 13 residues. The CDR3 protein is CASSLGPEVEQYF. In DNA, the CDR3 is TGTGCCAGCAGCTTAGGGCCCGAAGTCGAGCAGTACTTC.

This chain joins TRBV5-1 and TRBJ1-5; D is ambiguous. This CDR3 has 16 residues. The V and J ends lost 0 bases and 2 bases respectively, with 12 bases between them. Germline CDR1 SGHRS, CDR2 YFSETQ. CDR3 region: CASSLEPQNGNQPQHF. CDR3 nucleotide sequence: TGCGCCAGCAGCTTGGAACCTCAGAATGGCAATCAGCCCCAGCATTTT.

This sequence joins TRBV4-1 and TRBJ2-5; D is possibly TRBD1 (5 bases). Germline CDR1 MGHRA, CDR2 YSYEKL. Trimming removed 0 bases from V and 0 bases from J, with 17 bases in between. The CDR3 has 18 residues. The DNA for the CDR3 is TGCGCCAGCAGCCAAGAATGGAAGGGGAACCCCCACCAAGAGACCCAGTACTTC. Amino acids: CASSQEWKGNPHQETQYF.

The chain has TRBV6-2 or TRBV6-3 and TRBJ2-1; 8 nucleotides line up with TRBD2. Germline values: CDR1 MNHEY, CDR2 SVGEGT. The CDR3 consists of 16 residues. The V and J ends lost 0 bases and 4 bases, in that order; junction bases with no gene match: 5. The CDR3 here is CASSYSTSGRYNEQFF. Here the CDR3 DNA reads TGTGCCAGCAGTTACTCTACTAGCGGTAGATACAATGAGCAGTTCTTC.

The chain is built from TRBV24-1 and TRBJ2-3; TRBD2 matches 11 bases. V dropped 4 bases and J dropped 5; count of bases not matched to a gene: 10. Germline CDR1 and CDR2: KGHDR and SFDVKD. This CDR3 is built from 17 residues. The CDR3 coding sequence is TGTGCCACCAGTGAAAGGCTAGCGGGGGGTCAACTAGATACGCAGTATTTT. Amino acid sequence: CATSERLAGGQLDTQYF.

This chain links TRBV7-2 with TRBJ2-7, with D tentatively TRBD1 (5 bases). V lost 6 bases and J lost 0, with 9 bases in between. Germline values: CDR1 SGHTA, CDR2 FQGNSA. The CDR3 is made up of 13 amino acids. CDR3 protein: CASSRQSSYEQYF. The CDR3 region has the DNA TGTGCCAGCAGTAGACAGAGCTCCTACGAGCAGTACTTC.

This rearrangement joins TRBV9 to TRBJ2-3, with unresolved D. V was clipped by 0 bases and J by 0 bases, with 8 bases between them. CDR1 is SGDLS, CDR2 YYNGEE, per germline. This CDR3 has 15 residues. CDR3 sequence reads: CASSVAITSTDTQYF. The CDR3 nucleotides are TGTGCCAGCAGCGTAGCTATAACTAGCACAGATACGCAGTATTTT. Supplemented by reference TRBV9 and TRBJ2-3, the full variable domain reads DSGVTQTPKHLITATGQRVTLRCSPRSGDLSVYWYQQSLDQGLQFLIQYYNGEERAKGNILERFSAQQFPDLHSELNLSSLELGDSALYFCASSVAITSTDTQYFGPGTRLTVL.

The CDR3 loop is CASSLVAHQGSEQYF. The CDR3 DNA reads as TGCGCCAGCAGCTTGGTGGCCCATCAGGGGTCCGAGCAGTACTTC. The rearrangement links TRBV5-1 to TRBJ2-7; possibly TRBD1 for D (6 bases). Germline V gene data show CDR1 as SGHRS and CDR2 as YFSETQ. The CDR3 sequence is 15 residues long. V lost 0 bases to trimming and J lost 6 bases, with 16 bases between them.

This clone was counted between two and nine times. The chain combines TRBV7-9 with TRBJ1-1; 8 bases are shared with TRBD1. The V segment lost 1 base and the J segment 3 bases; nucleotides outside the gene matches: 7. Per the germline V gene, CDR1 is SEHNR and CDR2 is FQNEAQ (reference sequence). CDR3 size: 16 residues. The CDR3 region has the DNA TGTGCCAGCAGCTTAGTTCAGGGGGCAGGGGACACTGAAGCTTTCTTT. Translated: CASSLVQGAGDTEAFF.

V and J are TRBV7-9 and TRBJ2-1; the match to TRBD1 covers 7 bases. The CDR3 is 16 amino acids. The germline gives CDR1 SEHNR, CDR2 FQNEAQ (reference sequence). V was clipped by 6 bases and J by 0 bases; unmatched bases: 8. The chain's CDR3 is CASRPGQLSSYNEQFF. CDR3 DNA: TGTGCCAGCAGACCGGGACAGTTGAGCTCCTACAATGAGCAGTTCTTC.

V gene TRBV9 combines with J gene TRBJ2-3; 8 bases align to TRBD2. The CDR3 runs to 16 residues. Trimming cost V 0 bases and J 4 bases; bases outside gene matches: 7. Looked up from germline, CDR1 is SGDLS and CDR2 is YYNGEE. The CDR3 loop reads CASSVEPTGGPDTQYF. The CDR3 nucleotides read TGTGCCAGCAGCGTAGAGCCCACGGGGGGGCCAGATACGCAGTATTTT.

CDR3 protein: CASRFATGGEETQYF. Written as DNA, the CDR3 is TGTGCCAGCAGATTTGCAACAGGGGGTGAGGAGACCCAGTACTTC. This sequence joins TRBV28 and TRBJ2-5; 8 positions match TRBD1. The CDR3 is 15 amino acids. V trimming: 6 bases; J trimming: 5 bases; junction bases outside the gene matches: 11. In germline, CDR1 is MDHEN, CDR2 SYDVKM.

J is TRBJ1-1 and V is TRBV4-3; a weak D match, TRBD1 (5 bases). V lost 1 base and J 4 bases, leaving 7 bases between the germline ends. Looked up from germline, CDR1 is LGHNA and CDR2 is YSLEER. This CDR3 contains 13 residues. CDR3 region: CASSQVGGTEAFF. In nucleotides, the CDR3 is TGCGCCAGCAGCCAAGTGGGGGGCACTGAAGCTTTCTTT.

The genes are TRBV4-2 and TRBJ2-7, with D possibly TRBD1 on 5 matching bases. CDR3 length: 13 residues. V lost 1 base and J lost 9, with 13 bases in between. Germline CDR1 LGHNA, CDR2 YNFKEQ. The CDR3 nucleotides are TGTGCCAGCAGCCAAGGACAGTTCGGTGGGCAGTACTTC. It yields the protein CASSQGQFGGQYF.

V gene TRBV19 combines with J gene TRBJ2-1, with D perhaps matching TRBD2 (10 bases). V lost 4 bases and J lost 7, with 26 bases in between. This CDR3 is built from 18 residues. Germline CDR1 LNHDA, CDR2 SQIVND (reference sequence). The CDR3 sequence: CASSRGTGNSGGWNEQFF. In DNA, the CDR3 is TGTGCCAGTAGTAGAGGGACAGGGAATAGCGGGGGGTGGAATGAGCAGTTCTTC.

The rearrangement joins TRBV7-9 to TRBJ1-6, with unresolved D. Trimming removed 0 bases from V and 6 bases from J, with 9 bases in between. Per the germline V gene, CDR1 is SEHNR and CDR2 is FQNEAQ (reference sequence). The CDR3 has 15 residues. CDR3 amino acids: CASSLALGSNSPLHF. The CDR3 DNA sequence: TGTGCCAGCAGCTTAGCCCTGGGGAGTAATTCACCCCTCCACTTT.

The chain joins TRBV5-1 to TRBJ1-2; 8 bases align to TRBD1. The CDR3 runs 14 residues. The V segment lost 6 bases and the J segment 8 bases; nucleotides outside the gene matches: 12. Germline V CDR1 and CDR2: SGHRS, YFSETQ. The CDR3 nucleotides read TGCGCCAGCAACGATAGACAGGGGAAGGGCGGCTACACCTTC. Its protein product is CASNDRQGKGGYTF.